This T cell receptor beta chain was documented in a study of patients and donors after allogeneic stem cell transplantation (dated by TCRdb to 2020 to 2022). This clonotype was seen a few times. Its antigen remains undetermined. Base quality data are lacking; no much larger clone is found one base away. Including the terminal cysteine and phenylalanine, the CDR3 comprises 14 residues. CDR3 DNA only is kept here, 42 bases in frame from base 1. The V and J ends are trimmed by 5 bases and 2 bases, leaving 13 bases between them. The library was produced with RT-PCR. TCRdb names NextSeq 550 as the instrument used. TCRdb cleaned the public reads at Q25 with fastp, built clones with MiXCR and kept in-frame beta chains. Under each unique CDR3 protein, matching rows form one entry showing the most common genes and DNA. The sample yields 410,000 or so distinct CDR3 sequences; about a sixth were counted once. The top ten hold 7.2% of the sample.

The sequenced sample was blood, either unsorted or a sorted T cell fraction (not recorded which). The sequence joins TRBV12-3 or TRBV12-4 to TRBJ2-7; confidence is insufficient to name the D gene. This TCR was sampled from a human donor who was either an allogeneic HSCT recipient or a stem cell or donor lymphocyte infusion donor (not recorded which). It is not recorded whose cells these are; they may come from a transplant donor. The CDR3 protein is CASSLTDRTYEQYF. The sequenced DNA: TGTGCCAGCAGTCTCACTGACCGGACCTACGAGCAGTACTTC.